Sequencing of this T cell receptor beta chain was carried out in a study of response to subunit inactivated influenza vaccine. Whole-study findings and limits: Researchers suggested that each seasonal influenza vaccination recruits few new T cells.

The germline V gene encodes CDR1 LGHDT and CDR2 YNNKEL (reference sequence). The CDR3 totals 17 residues. The V end lost 4 bases, the J end lost 6 bases, and 22 bases lay between the germline ends. Via MiXCR, TCRdb re-called the RT-PCR reads, giving one row per CDR3 protein. The table lists 400,000 to 650,000 distinct CDR3 sequences, approximately 7.8% of them singletons. This clonotype has a count of ten or more. Its cognate antigen is unknown. The sample in question was PBMCs from blood, obtained around 25 months after vaccination. V usage is TRBV3-1 and J usage is TRBJ2-1; a possible D gene is TRBD1 (5 bases). The TCR originated in a man aged 50-75 years who received an inactivated influenza vaccine. CDR3 region: CASSPGWGAGLGNEQFF. DNA of the CDR3: TGTGCCAGCAGCCCTGGCTGGGGCGCAGGTCTGGGCAATGAGCAGTTCTTC.